This T cell receptor (beta chain) stems from a study of OX40 agonist ivuxolimab in advanced cancers. About the study: Each dose-escalation patient presented with hepatocellular carcinoma, melanoma, renal cell or head and neck cancer. Whole-study findings and limits: Among the lowest peripheral clonal expansion occurred in 0.1-3.0 mg/kg partial responders.

J gave up 5 bases and V 0 bases, and 10 bases lay outside the gene matches. The CDR3 sequence is 17 residues long. CDR1 is SGHNT, CDR2 YYREEE, per germline (reference sequence). Using immunoSEQ multiplex PCR, the repertoire was profiled, and TCRdb retains in-frame clones only, with some absent. The sample records 25,000 to 35,000 clones, approximately 88% being singletons. Comment on this clone: What it recognizes is unknown.

Patients with autoimmune history or systemic immunosuppression were excluded. Cycle 7 day 1, cycle 4 day 1, and baseline were the timepoints at which blood was sampled. The chain combines TRBV5-4 with TRBJ1-2, with TRBD1 matching over 10 bases. The sequence was obtained from an adult with an advanced solid tumor such as melanoma, head and neck, liver or kidney cancer. The material was CD4+ or CD8+ T cells sorted from blood, obtained in a trial of the OX40 agonist ivuxolimab. The CDR3 DNA sequence: TGTGCCAGCAGCTTGGATTTGGGACAGGGGACCTGGTATGGCTACACCTTC. Translating gives CASSLDLGQGTWYGYTF.